This TCR beta chain was profiled in a study of shared T cell receptors in the human thymus. Data came from immunoSEQ multiplex PCR; TCRdb stores just in-frame clones and leaves some out. The profile shows about 380,000 clones, 85% to 95% of them singletons. V lost 0 bases and J lost 4; bases outside the gene matches: 8. Germline CDR1 is LGHNA and CDR2 is YSLEER. This CDR3 has 17 residues. Sequencing used thymocytes. The TCR comes from a human donor. This chain links TRBV4-3 with TRBJ1-3; 8 bases line up with TRBD1. The CDR3 loop is CASSQDRTGHPGNTIYF. As DNA, the CDR3 is TGCGCCAGCAGCCAAGATCGGACAGGGCACCCCGGAAACACCATATATTTT.